These T cell receptor beta chains were read from a single sample in a study of neurological immune-mediated disorders. TCRdb reprocessed the 5' RACE reads with MiXCR, giving one entry per CDR3 protein. The table lists under 85,000 distinct CDR3 sequences, 10% of them singletons. The sample comprised PBMCs. These receptors were obtained from a man aged 35 to 55 in good health. Both conserved end residues are part of each CDR3. Fields, in order: V gene, clone size, D gene, J gene, CDR3 DNA, CDR3 protein. The D gene is left open where the match is weak. Rows may omit the clone size; those that give it use once, few, many or a size class.

>TRBV20-1|many|TRBD1|TRBJ1-5
TGCAGTGCTTCGGACAGGGCCGACGGGCCCCAGCATTTT
CSASDRADGPQHF
>TRBV28|many|TRBD2|TRBJ2-7
TGTGCCAGCAGTTTCGGGGGGAGCTACGAGCAGTACTTC
CASSFGGSYEQYF
>TRBV11-2|many|-|TRBJ1-5
TGTGCCAGCAGCTTAGTACAGCGCAATCAGCCCCAGCATTTT
CASSLVQRNQPQHF
>TRBV11-3|-|TRBD1|TRBJ2-5
TGTGCCAGCTCGACAGGGGAAGAGACCCAGTACTTC
CASSTGEETQYF
>TRBV15|many|TRBD2|TRBJ2-1
TGTGCCACCAGCAGAGAGCGGGGGGGCTCCACCTACAATGAGCAGTTCTTC
CATSRERGGSTYNEQFF
>TRBV2|many|-|TRBJ1-5
TGTGCCAGCATGGGGCGGTATCAGCCCCAGCATTTT
CASMGRYQPQHF
>TRBV20-1|many|-|TRBJ2-2
TGCAGTGCTAGTCGCAGGGAATTCAACACCGGGGAGCTGTTTTTT
CSASRREFNTGELFF
>TRBV28|many|TRBD2|TRBJ2-3
TGTGCCAGCAGATCCACGGGAGGTAGAGGAACAGATACGCAGTATTTT
CASRSTGGRGTDTQYF
>TRBV12-3/TRBV12-4|many|-|TRBJ2-1
TGTGCCAGCAGTTCCTCTCAGGGCGGAACATACAATGAGCAGTTCTTC
CASSSSQGGTYNEQFF
>TRBV6-5|many|-|TRBJ2-1
TGTGCCAGCTGTAGGGTGGGGAATGAGCAGTTCTTC
CASCRVGNEQFF
>TRBV7-8|few|-|TRBJ1-5
TGTGCCAGCAGCTTAGATGAAGTTAGCAATCAGCCCCAGCATTTT
CASSLDEVSNQPQHF
>TRBV5-1|many|-|TRBJ2-1
TGCGCCAGCAGCTTGGAGGCCAACTCCTACAATGAGCAGTTCTTC
CASSLEANSYNEQFF
>TRBV11-2|many|-|TRBJ2-7
TGTGCCAGCAGCTTAGGTTATTCCTACGAGCAGTACTTC
CASSLGYSYEQYF
>TRBV7-2|many|TRBD2|TRBJ2-2
TGTGCCAGCAGGGCGGGGGGAGCCACCTGGGAGCTGTTTTTT
CASRAGGATWELFF
>TRBV5-6|many|-|TRBJ1-4
TGTGCCAGCAGCGGCTTGGTGTCACTTAATGAAAAACTGTTTTTT
CASSGLVSLNEKLFF
>TRBV5-1|many|-|TRBJ1-6
TGCGCCAGCAGATCATCTACTGATTCACCCCTCCACTTT
CASRSSTDSPLHF
>TRBV2|many|-|TRBJ2-5
TGTGCCAGCACTCTTTCCGGGGACAAAGAGACCCAGTACTTC
CASTLSGDKETQYF
>TRBV20-1|few|-|TRBJ2-1
TGCAGTGCTAGTCGGGGGTTAATTCGGGAGAATGAGCAGTTCTTC
CSASRGLIRENEQFF
>TRBV28|many|TRBD1|TRBJ1-5
TGTGCCAGCAGAACAGGGGGTCAGCCCCAGCATTTT
CASRTGGQPQHF
>TRBV29-1|many|TRBD1|TRBJ2-7
TGCAGCGTTGAAGCTCCGGGACAGGGGAACCTCTACGAGCAGTACTTC
CSVEAPGQGNLYEQYF
>TRBV27|many|TRBD2|TRBJ2-7
TGTGCCAGCAGTACAGCTAGCGGGAGCTACTACGAGCAGTACTTC
CASSTASGSYYEQYF
>TRBV20-1|many|TRBD1|TRBJ2-5
TGCAGTGCCCCCGCCTGGACAGGGGAAGAGACCCAGTACTTC
CSAPAWTGEETQYF
>TRBV20-1|few|TRBD2|TRBJ2-7
TGCAGTGCTAGACCCTCCGGGACTATCCGCTCCTACGAGCAGTACTTC
CSARPSGTIRSYEQYF
>TRBV11-2|many|-|TRBJ1-1
TGTGCCAGCACCGTGGAAGTGAACACTGAAGCTTTCTTT
CASTVEVNTEAFF
>TRBV20-1|many|-|TRBJ2-7
TGCAGTGCTAGACGGTCAGCGATTCCCTACGAGCAGTACTTC
CSARRSAIPYEQYF
>TRBV5-1|many|TRBD2|TRBJ2-1
TGCGCCACGGGGGGGCTGGGACCCGGCGATGAGCAGTTCTTC
CATGGLGPGDEQFF
>TRBV5-1|many|-|TRBJ2-3
TGCGCCAGCAGCTTGGGACAGGCAACAGATACGCAGTATTTT
CASSLGQATDTQYF
>TRBV3-1|-|-|TRBJ1-4
TGTGCCAGCAGCCAAGCTATCTTGGCCTCGGGGGTTGAAAAACTGTTTTTT
CASSQAILASGVEKLFF
>TRBV5-1|many|-|TRBJ2-7
TGCGCCAGCAGCCATAACCGGGGAAGGGGCGAGCAGTACTTC
CASSHNRGRGEQYF
>TRBV27|few|TRBD2|TRBJ2-3
TGTGTCAGCAGTTTATGGGCTAGCGGGGGGGACACAGATACGCAGTATTTT
CVSSLWASGGDTDTQYF
>TRBV29-1|many|TRBD1|TRBJ1-2
TGCAGCGTCGGCCCGGGACAGGGGGCAGGAGGCTACACCTTC
CSVGPGQGAGGYTF
>TRBV14|-|TRBD1|TRBJ2-1
TGTGCCAGCAGGCCACTAGGGACAGGGGCAATGGAAGAGTTCTTC
CASRPLGTGAMEEFF
>TRBV7-6|many|-|TRBJ2-3
TGTGCCAGCAGCTTTCCGCCGGTCACAGATACGCAGTATTTT
CASSFPPVTDTQYF
>TRBV12-3/TRBV12-4|many|TRBD1|TRBJ1-1
TGTGCCAGCAGCTGGGACAGGGATATTCGCGGGAACACTGAAGCTTTCTTT
CASSWDRDIRGNTEAFF
>TRBV20-1|many|-|TRBJ2-5
TGCAGTGCTAGCCCGGCTGGGGGGCGCCTAGAGACCCAGTACTTC
CSASPAGGRLETQYF
>TRBV12-3/TRBV12-4|many|-|TRBJ2-7
TGTGCCAGCAGGTACGACACAGGTCCCTACGAGCAGTACTTC
CASRYDTGPYEQYF
>TRBV5-6|many|TRBD1|TRBJ1-5
TGTGCCAGCAGCTCCGGACAGGGAATGCAGCCCCAGCATTTT
CASSSGQGMQPQHF
>TRBV11-2|many|-|TRBJ2-2
TGTGCCAGCAGCCGAGGACAGTCCACCGGGGAGCTGTTTTTT
CASSRGQSTGELFF
>TRBV11-2|many|-|TRBJ2-7
TGTGCCAGCACCCTCCCCTCCCTTTACGAGCAGTACTTC
CASTLPSLYEQYF
>TRBV29-1|many|TRBD2|TRBJ2-5
TGCAGCGCCTGGGGACTAGCGGGAATGGAGACCCAGTACTTC
CSAWGLAGMETQYF
>TRBV11-2|many|-|TRBJ2-7
TGTGCCAGCAGCTTATTCGGCGGGAACCCCACCTACGAGCAGTACTTC
CASSLFGGNPTYEQYF
>TRBV5-4|many|-|TRBJ2-1
TGTGCCAGCAGCTTTATCGCTGCGGGGGCGTACAATGAGCAGTTCTTC
CASSFIAAGAYNEQFF